The rows below give T cell receptor beta chains drawn from one sample of a study of blood T cell repertoires in COVID-19. Only in-frame clones appear in the TCRdb table, and some are missing; sequencing was by immunoSEQ multiplex PCR. Among 150,000 to 200,000 clones listed, around four fifths were seen once. Sequenced input: peripheral blood. These receptor sequences come from a human donor in a cohort sampled during active COVID-19. Each CDR3 is given with its conserved first and last residue. The D gene is left open where the match is weak. Expanded clones get a size class; other rows say once, few or many, or leave the size out.

V	J	size	D	DNA	CDR3
TRBV19	TRBJ2-7	-	TRBD2	TGTGCCAGTGCTAGCGGGAGTTCGGGTTACGAGCAGTACTTC	CASASGSSGYEQYF
TRBV28	TRBJ2-6	-	TRBD1	TGTGCCAGCAGTTTATTAGGGGGCGCTGGGGCCAACGTCCTGACTTTC	CASSLLGGAGANVLTF
TRBV19	TRBJ2-3	-	TRBD2	TGTGCCAGTAGCATACTAGCGGGAGCTCCGGATACGCAGTATTTT	CASSILAGAPDTQYF
TRBV14	TRBJ2-2	few	-	TGTGCCAGCAGCAGTACTGGTTCCGGGGAGCTGTTTTTT	CASSSTGSGELFF
TRBV30	TRBJ2-4	-	-	TGTGCCTGGAGTGATTTTTGGGCTGAAAACATTCAGTACTTC	CAWSDFWAENIQYF
TRBV6-2/TRBV6-3	TRBJ2-1	few	TRBD2	TGTGCCAGCAGTTTACGGACTAGCGGGAGTAGATACAATGAGCAGTTCTTC	CASSLRTSGSRYNEQFF
TRBV7-2	TRBJ2-7	once	TRBD1	TGTGCCAGCAGCCTACGAACCGGGACAGATTTCTCCTACGAGCAGTACTTC	CASSLRTGTDFSYEQYF
TRBV28	TRBJ2-2	-	TRBD1	TGTGCCAGCAGTTCTCCCCCCGGGACAGGGAATCTGGACACCGGGGAGCTGTTTTTT	CASSSPPGTGNLDTGELFF
TRBV6-2/TRBV6-3	TRBJ2-7	-	-	TGTGCCAGCAGTCCCGGACAGACTCCCTACGAGCAGTACTTC	CASSPGQTPYEQYF
TRBV28	TRBJ2-1	-	-	TGTGCCAGCACCACCGCCCTCGGACAAGCCTCCTACAATGAGCAGTTCTTC	CASTTALGQASYNEQFF
TRBV4-3	TRBJ1-2	once	TRBD1	TGCGCCAGCAGCCAGCCCGGGACAGGGGGTAGCTATGGCTACACCTTC	CASSQPGTGGSYGYTF
TRBV4-1	TRBJ2-4	-	TRBD2	TGCGCCAGCAGGGGACTAGCGGGAGGCATTCAGTACTTC	CASRGLAGGIQYF
TRBV6-2/TRBV6-3	TRBJ2-1	-	-	TGTGCCAGCAGTTCTCCGCTAGTGCCGTTCTTC	CASSSPLVPFF
TRBV29-1	TRBJ2-7	-	-	TGCAGCGTTGGAACGGGAACTCACGAGCAGTACTTC	CSVGTGTHEQYF
TRBV19	TRBJ1-3	-	-	TGTGCCAGTAGTATACTGCGGGCATCTGGAAACACCATATATTTT	CASSILRASGNTIYF
TRBV5-1	TRBJ1-1	-	TRBD1	TGCGCCAGCAGCAACCGACAGGGTTCCCCGGGGACTGAAGCTTTCTTT	CASSNRQGSPGTEAFF